Listed below are T cell receptor beta chains from one sample, sequenced in a study of technical replicates of blood from a few donors. The table came from immunoSEQ multiplex PCR; TCRdb's copy has only in-frame clones and leaves some out. The table records around 68,000 clones, 95% to 97% of them present only once. Material for sequencing was T cells isolated from PBMCs. The source is a human donor in good health. Each CDR3 is given without its conserved first and last residue. Each record gives: J gene, V gene, CDR3 protein.

TRBJ2-7 TRBV18 ASSPSGTGRNEQY
TRBJ1-4 TRBV30 AWTVNEKLF
TRBJ2-2 TRBV5-1 ASSVTSGSTGELF
TRBJ1-3 TRBV25-1 ASSFSTEIGNTIY
TRBJ2-3 TRBV6-1 ATSGSADTQY
TRBJ2-5 TRBV19 ASSTQTGGETQY
TRBJ2-5 TRBV11-2 ASRLIGGGETQY
TRBJ2-1 TRBV4-1 ASSQDKGGLGYNEQF
TRBJ2-2 TRBV19 ASSIGRTGIDGELF
TRBJ1-5 TRBV2 ASNPGGLFSNQPQH
TRBJ2-7 TRBV25-1 ASGRQGYFSYEQY
TRBJ1-2 TRBV9 ASSVESSVRKDDYGYT
TRBJ1-1 TRBV6-5 ASSYLDSSNTEAF
TRBJ2-3 TRBV30 ACTPLGVGTDTQY
TRBJ2-7 TRBV7-6 ASSSPGTGHEQY
TRBJ1-4 TRBV5-3 ARRSPGQGNEKLF
TRBJ1-5 TRBV6-6 ASSPTGGAHQPQH
TRBJ1-5 TRBV10-2 ASSVERQPQH
TRBJ1-2 TRBV7-9 ASSLSRAGYT
TRBJ2-7 TRBV30 AWSVWVETEIRGEQY
TRBJ1-5 TRBV5-4 ASSFGTGGQPQH
TRBJ2-2 TRBV9 ASSAGLAGGTGELF
TRBJ2-1 TRBV5-1 ASSLGAGNGNEQF
TRBJ2-3 TRBV6-5 ASSSLLAGYTDTQY
TRBJ2-7 TRBV30 AWSSASGAYEQY
TRBJ1-1 TRBV7-9 ATAIGGSEAF
TRBJ2-5 TRBV19 ASSISGQAVQETQY
TRBJ1-1 TRBV19 ASRLIWGAGTEAF
TRBJ2-1 TRBV11-2 ASRRSGRANNEQF
TRBJ1-1 TRBV6-5 ASSYSILGEVGRAF
TRBJ1-2 TRBV27 ASSSRSGGYT
TRBJ1-4 TRBV27 ASALWTGANEKLF
TRBJ1-2 TRBV4-2 ASSQGQTNYGYT
TRBJ1-1 TRBV6-5 ASSYMRTTEAF
TRBJ1-4 TRBV27 ASRAIAGLPNEKLF
TRBJ2-7 TRBV28 ASSLTGAYEQY
TRBJ2-1 TRBV4-2 ASSQASGSSNTYNEQF
TRBJ2-7 TRBV9 ASSVSGEEQY
TRBJ2-1 TRBV27 ASRLGGSSYNEQF
TRBJ2-7 TRBV15 ATSRGVGQAFYEQY
TRBJ1-2 TRBV10-3 AISRQGPTGYT
TRBJ2-7 TRBV27 ASSLRQGSLTEQY
TRBJ1-1 TRBV28 ASRRRGRRLTEAF
TRBJ2-7 TRBV7-6 ASSRDRGLFYEQY
TRBJ1-4 TRBV27 ASRLRGEEKLF